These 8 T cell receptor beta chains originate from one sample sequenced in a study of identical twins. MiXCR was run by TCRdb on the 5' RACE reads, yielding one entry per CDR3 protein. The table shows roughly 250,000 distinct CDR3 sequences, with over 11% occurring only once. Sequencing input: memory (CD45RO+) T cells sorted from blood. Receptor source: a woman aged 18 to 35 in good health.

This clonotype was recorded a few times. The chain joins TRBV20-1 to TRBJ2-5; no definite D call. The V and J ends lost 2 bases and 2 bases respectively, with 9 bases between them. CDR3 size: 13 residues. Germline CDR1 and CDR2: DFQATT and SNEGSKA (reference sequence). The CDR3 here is CSARPFGQETQYF. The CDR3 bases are TGCAGTGCTAGACCTTTCGGACAAGAGACCCAGTACTTC.

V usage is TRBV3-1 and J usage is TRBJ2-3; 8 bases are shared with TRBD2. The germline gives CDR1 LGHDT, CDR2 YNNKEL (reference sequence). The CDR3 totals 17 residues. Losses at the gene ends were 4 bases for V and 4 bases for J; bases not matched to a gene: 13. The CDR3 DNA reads TGTGCCAGCAGCCTGGGACTCGCGGGGGGCCAGGCAGATACGCAGTATTTT. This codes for CASSLGLAGGQADTQYF.

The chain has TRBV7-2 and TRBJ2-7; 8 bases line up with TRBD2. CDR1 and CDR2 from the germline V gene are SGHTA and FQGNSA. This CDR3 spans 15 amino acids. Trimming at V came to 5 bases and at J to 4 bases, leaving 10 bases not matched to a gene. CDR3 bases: TGTGCCAGCAGCCGCCGGGGGGGGTACTCATACGAGCAGTACTTC. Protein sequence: CASSRRGGYSYEQYF. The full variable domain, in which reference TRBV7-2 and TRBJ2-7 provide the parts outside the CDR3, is GAGVSQSPSNKVTEKGKDVELRCDPISGHTALYWYRQSLGQGLEFLIYFQGNSAPDKSGLPSDRFSAERTGGSVSTLTIQRTQQEDSAVYLCASSRRGGYSYEQYFGPGTRLTVT.

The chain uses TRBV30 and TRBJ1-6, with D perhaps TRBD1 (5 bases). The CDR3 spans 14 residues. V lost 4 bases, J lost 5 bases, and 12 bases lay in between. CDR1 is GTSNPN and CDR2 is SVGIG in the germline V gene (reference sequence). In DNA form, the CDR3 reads TGTGCCTGGAAAAAGGGGCCGAATAATTCACCCCTCCACTTT. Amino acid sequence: CAWKKGPNNSPLHF.

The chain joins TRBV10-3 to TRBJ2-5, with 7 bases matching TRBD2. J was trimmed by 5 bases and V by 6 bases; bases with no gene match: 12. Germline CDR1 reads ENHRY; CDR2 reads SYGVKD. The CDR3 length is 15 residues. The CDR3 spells CAISRLAGGDETQYF. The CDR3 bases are TGTGCCATCAGCCGACTAGCAGGAGGGGACGAGACCCAGTACTTC.

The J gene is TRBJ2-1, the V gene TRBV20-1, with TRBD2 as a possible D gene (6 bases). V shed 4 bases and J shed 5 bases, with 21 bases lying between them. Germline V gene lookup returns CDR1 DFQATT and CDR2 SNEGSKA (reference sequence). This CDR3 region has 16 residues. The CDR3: CSATPPRGGGDNEQFF. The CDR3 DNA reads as TGCAGTGCTACTCCACCCCGGGGAGGAGGAGACAATGAGCAGTTCTTC.

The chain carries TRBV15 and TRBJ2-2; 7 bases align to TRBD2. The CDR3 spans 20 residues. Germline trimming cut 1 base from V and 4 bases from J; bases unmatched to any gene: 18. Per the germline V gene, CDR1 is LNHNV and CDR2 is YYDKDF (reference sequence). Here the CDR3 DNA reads TGTGCCACCAGCAGAGTTCCCGGGTGGCTAGCGGTAGGGAGCACCGGGGAGCTGTTTTTT. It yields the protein CATSRVPGWLAVGSTGELFF.

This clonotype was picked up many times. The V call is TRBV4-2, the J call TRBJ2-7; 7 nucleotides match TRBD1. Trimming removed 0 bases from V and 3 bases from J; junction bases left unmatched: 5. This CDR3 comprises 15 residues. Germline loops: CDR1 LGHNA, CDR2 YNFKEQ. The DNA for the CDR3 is TGTGCCAGCAGCCAAGACTCTCCAGGGGGCTACGAGCAGTACTTC. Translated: CASSQDSPGGYEQYF.